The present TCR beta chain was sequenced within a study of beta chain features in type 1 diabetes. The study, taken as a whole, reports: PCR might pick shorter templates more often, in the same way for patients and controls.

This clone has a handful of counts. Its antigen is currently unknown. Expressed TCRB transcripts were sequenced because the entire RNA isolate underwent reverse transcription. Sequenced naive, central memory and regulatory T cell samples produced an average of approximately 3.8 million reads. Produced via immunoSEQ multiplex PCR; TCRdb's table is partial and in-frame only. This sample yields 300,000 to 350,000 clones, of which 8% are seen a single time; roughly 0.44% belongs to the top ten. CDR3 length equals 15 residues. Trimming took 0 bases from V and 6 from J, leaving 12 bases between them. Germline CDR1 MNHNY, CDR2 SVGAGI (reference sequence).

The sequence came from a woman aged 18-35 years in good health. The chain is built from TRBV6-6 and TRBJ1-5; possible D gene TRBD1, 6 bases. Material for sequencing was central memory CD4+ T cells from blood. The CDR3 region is CASSYSIGGRQPQHF. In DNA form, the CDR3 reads TGTGCCAGCAGTTACTCGATCGGGGGCCGTCAGCCCCAGCATTTT.